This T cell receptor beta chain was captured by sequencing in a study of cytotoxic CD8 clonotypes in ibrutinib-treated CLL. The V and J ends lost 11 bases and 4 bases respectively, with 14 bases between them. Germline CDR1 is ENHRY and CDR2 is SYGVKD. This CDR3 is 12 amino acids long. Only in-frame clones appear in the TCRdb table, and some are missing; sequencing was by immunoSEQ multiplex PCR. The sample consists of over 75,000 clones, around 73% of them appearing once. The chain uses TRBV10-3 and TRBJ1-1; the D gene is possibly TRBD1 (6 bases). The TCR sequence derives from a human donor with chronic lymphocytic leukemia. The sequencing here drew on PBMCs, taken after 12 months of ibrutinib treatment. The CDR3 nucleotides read TGTGCCTCGACAGGTCCAGGCACTGAAGCTTTCTTT. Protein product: CASTGPGTEAFF.